This paragraph reports one TCR beta chain. The sample originates from a study of blood T cell repertoires in COVID-19. Whole-study context: The study drew acute and convalescent COVID-19 samples from the United States, Italy and Spain. Sample material is recorded as cDNA or gDNA derived from T cells, B-cell-depleted T cells, or PBMCs.

Profiled with immunoSEQ multiplex PCR; TCRdb holds only in-frame clones, not every one. Seen here are roughly 200,000 clones, 84% observed once, and the top ten hold 3.2%. Donors were grouped by their self-reported clinical history. Before they entered the study, exposed participants had met a COVID-19 case within 2 weeks. Trimming took 4 bases from V and 2 from J; bases not matched to a gene: 8. The CDR3 is 16 amino acids. CDR1 and CDR2 (germline): MNHEY, SMNVEV (reference sequence). This TCR derives from a woman aged 25 to 39 who had been exposed to COVID-19. Sequenced input: PBMCs or T cells enriched from blood (not recorded which). The rearrangement joins TRBV27 to TRBJ1-3; 7 nucleotides match TRBD1. Here the CDR3 DNA reads TGTGCCAGCAGTTCTTCATTCGACAGGGCTGGAAACACCATATATTTT. Protein sequence: CASSSSFDRAGNTIYF.